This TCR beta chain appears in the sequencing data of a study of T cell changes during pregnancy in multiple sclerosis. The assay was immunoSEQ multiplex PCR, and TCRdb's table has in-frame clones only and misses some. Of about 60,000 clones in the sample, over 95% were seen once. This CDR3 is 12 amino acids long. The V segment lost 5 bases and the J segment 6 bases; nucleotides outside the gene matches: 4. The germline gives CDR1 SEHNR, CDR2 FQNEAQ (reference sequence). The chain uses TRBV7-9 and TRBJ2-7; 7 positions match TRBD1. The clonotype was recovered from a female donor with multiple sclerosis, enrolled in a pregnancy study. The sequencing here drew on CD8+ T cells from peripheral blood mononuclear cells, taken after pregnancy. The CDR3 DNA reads TGTGCCAGCAGCGATTACAGGGGCGAGCAGTACTTC. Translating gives CASSDYRGEQYF.